The sequence of this T cell receptor (beta chain) was determined in a study of blood T cell repertoires in COVID-19. Study-level information: PBMCs, B-cell-depleted T cells, or T cells provided the cDNA or gDNA that made up the material.

The CDR3 length is 14 residues. The germline gives CDR1 MGHRA, CDR2 YSYEKL. V was trimmed by 0 bases and J by 1 base, leaving 6 bases between them. TCRdb's table, derived via immunoSEQ multiplex PCR, lists solely in-frame clones and lacks some. The profile covers about 390,000 clones, with around 87% appearing a single time and about 10% taken by the ten largest. Participants were aged about 18 to 90 years, lived in about 26 US areas, and enrolled virtually. Cohort assignment relied on participant-reported clinical history. The chain links TRBV4-1 to TRBJ1-1; D unresolved. What was sequenced was PBMCs or T cells enriched from blood (not recorded which). This clonotype was obtained from a woman aged 50 to 60 who had recovered from COVID-19. The CDR3 loop reads CASSQDWANTEAFF. CDR3 DNA: TGCGCCAGCAGCCAAGATTGGGCGAACACTGAAGCTTTCTTT.